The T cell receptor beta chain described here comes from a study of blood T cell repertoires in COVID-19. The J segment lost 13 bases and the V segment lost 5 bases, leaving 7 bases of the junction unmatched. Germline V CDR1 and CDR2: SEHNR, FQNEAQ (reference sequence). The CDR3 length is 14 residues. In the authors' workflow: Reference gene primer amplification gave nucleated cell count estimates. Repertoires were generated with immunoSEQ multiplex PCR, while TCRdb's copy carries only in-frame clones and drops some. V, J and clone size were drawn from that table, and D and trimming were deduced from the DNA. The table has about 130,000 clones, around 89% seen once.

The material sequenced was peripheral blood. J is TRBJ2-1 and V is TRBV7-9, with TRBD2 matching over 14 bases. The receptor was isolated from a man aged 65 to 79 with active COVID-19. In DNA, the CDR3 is TGTGCCAGCAGCCTGGGACTAGCGGGAGAGAGTCAGTTCTTC. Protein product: CASSLGLAGESQFF.